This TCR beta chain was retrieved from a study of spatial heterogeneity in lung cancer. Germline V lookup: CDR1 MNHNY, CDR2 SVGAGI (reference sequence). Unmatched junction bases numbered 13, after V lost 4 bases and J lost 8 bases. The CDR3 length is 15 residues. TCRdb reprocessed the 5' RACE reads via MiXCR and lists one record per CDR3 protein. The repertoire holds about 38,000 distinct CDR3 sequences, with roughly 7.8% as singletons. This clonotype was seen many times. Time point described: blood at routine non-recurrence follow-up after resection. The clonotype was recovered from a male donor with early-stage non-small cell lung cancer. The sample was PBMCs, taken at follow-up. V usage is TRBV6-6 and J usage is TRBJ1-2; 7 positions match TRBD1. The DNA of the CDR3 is TGTGCCAGCAGTTCCAGGGACAGAACCCTCGGGGGCTACACCTTC. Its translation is CASSSRDRTLGGYTF.